What follows describes a single T cell receptor (beta chain). Its antigen remains unidentified. Profiled with immunoSEQ multiplex PCR; TCRdb holds only in-frame clones, not every one. This sample has about 160,000 clones, with about 92% found just once. Second-dose intervals of approximately 4 or approximately 12 weeks were pooled. The sample belongs to a study of T cell responses to AZD1222 COVID-19 vaccine. Study conclusions and caveats: Variant regions that are unmutated are reportedly the target of nearly half of spike-specific TCRs. The repertoires were collected only after the peak T cell response.

This TCR derives from an adult who received the AZD1222 COVID-19 vaccine. The sequencing here drew on peripheral blood, taken 28 days after the second AZD1222 dose.

The CDR3 DNA reads TGCGCCAGCAGCGCAGGTGGACAGGTCCACGAGCAGTACTTC. It yields the protein CASSAGGQVHEQYF. This chain links TRBV5-1 with TRBJ2-7, with TRBD1 identical over 7 bases. This CDR3 has 14 amino acids. Trimming at V came to 4 bases and at J to 5 bases, leaving 9 bases not matched to a gene. Germline CDR1 is SGHRS and CDR2 is YFSETQ.